This T cell receptor beta chain emerged from a study of blood T cell repertoires in COVID-19. About the study: Sources were T cells, B-cell-depleted T cells, or PBMCs; the material itself was cDNA or gDNA.

TCRdb's copy holds only in-frame clones and misses some; the assay was immunoSEQ multiplex PCR. The repertoire holds about 150,000 clones, approximately 88% seen once, with less than 2.5% in the top ten. This clone has only one observation. This CDR3 contains 15 residues. V was shortened by 5 bases and J by 2 bases, with 10 bases between the two germline ends. CDR1 and CDR2 from the germline V gene are SGHTA and FQGTGA. The chain combines TRBV7-3 with TRBJ2-6, with D possibly being TRBD1 (5 bases). This TCR was sampled from a man aged 65 to 85 with acute or convalescent COVID-19. The sample comprised peripheral blood. CDR3 DNA sequence: TGTGCCAGCAGCCCCTCAGGGCCTGGGGCCAACGTCCTGACTTTC. Amino acid sequence: CASSPSGPGANVLTF.